This TCR beta chain was captured by sequencing in a study of graft-versus-host responses after intestinal transplantation (dated by TCRdb to the early 2020s). Notes on the research overall: Multivisceral, liver-intestinal, or isolated intestinal transplants were received by the recipients. Every recipient was given anti-thymocyte globulin induction, then maintenance tacrolimus and steroids for about three years. After intestinal transplantation, graft-versus-host and host-versus-graft alloreactive T cell clones were followed in the graft, circulation and bone marrow using bulk TCR-beta CDR3 sequencing. Alloreactive clones were identified by sequencing pre-transplant mixed lymphocyte reaction products and comparing these products with unstimulated pre-transplant donor and recipient T cells. The cohort enrolled about two dozen intestinal transplant recipients, one of whom was a retransplant, and a few patients without pretransplant specimens were excluded. A peak of at least 4% donor T cells among recipient peripheral blood mononuclear cells was the definition used for donor T cell macrochimerism. Rather than going through the commercial service, samples from three later patients were sequenced in-house on an Illumina MiSeq and processed with MiXCR.

Library creation used the immunoSEQ multiplex PCR assay. In most patients, genomic DNA was isolated using the Qiagen DNeasy Blood and Tissue Kit and sent frozen to Adaptive Biotechnologies for TCR sequencing. Adaptive Biotechnologies carried out high-throughput TCR-beta CDR3 sequencing of genomic DNA for most patients. Turning to the authors' computational methods: Adaptive's ImmunoSEQ software supplied the TCR sequencing data for more than 15 patients, while MiXCR and VDJtools were used to process three other patients. CD4 versus CD8 sorting errors were corrected by removing sequences found in both subsets at a frequency ratio below 5:1. Because the origin of CDR3 nucleotide sequences shared between donor and recipient could not be assigned, those sequences were removed. Alloreactive clones required at least 2-fold expansion over unstimulated cells and minimum CFSE-low frequency of 0.002% (template counts) or 0.001% (read counts). Clones were considered mappable if detected in sequenced pre-transplant spleen, lymph node, or MLR CFSE-low populations of the donor or recipient. Cumulative frequency of alloreactive clones was calculated as a percentage of all sequences weighted by copy number. TCRdb took over this immuneACCESS table, retaining in-frame rearrangements with V and J assigned. Such tables are incomplete; in checked studies, under half of the missing clones stem from an unresolved V gene, and the remainder is unexplained. That table supplies the V and J calls and clone size; D and trimming were determined from the DNA. Here the sample has around 6,000 clones; roughly 33% occur a single time. Of the sample, under 35% is held by the ten largest clones.

The CDR3 spans 12 residues, from the cysteine through the phenylalanine. Just CDR3 DNA is preserved here, 36 bases in frame from base 1. The germline V gene yields MNHEY for CDR1 and SVGAGI for CDR2. V ends up 6 bases short and J 4 bases short, with an unmatched junction base count of 2. Paper-wide results and their limitations: In patients with donor T cell macrochimerism, the allografts had high GvH to HvG T cell clonal ratios. Early after transplant, peak levels of circulating GvH clones were associated with declines in HvG clones. The relatively low number and heterogeneity of intestinal transplant patients limited the conclusions. GvH clones were detected in recipient bone marrow, and some appeared earlier in ileal mucosa or blood, consistent with an intestinal mucosal origin.

This clone was observed a handful of times. Base qualities are not provided; no much larger clone lies one nucleotide away. Taken with the paper, the label for time point translates to: cells obtained before transplantation from donor or recipient. In mixed lymphocyte reactions, roughly 200,000 CFSE-labeled pre-transplant responders were plated with roughly 200,000 irradiated violet-dye-labeled stimulators and cultured for around six days. Proliferating CD3+CD4+CFSE-low and CD3+CD8+CFSE-low responder cells were FACS-sorted on a BD Influx sorter after the mixed lymphocyte reaction. The clonotype originates from a human patient who received an intestinal transplant. The rearrangement joined TRBV6-5 to TRBJ1-2; 7 of the junction bases match TRBD1. This material consisted of alloreactive CD8+ T cells from a mixed lymphocyte reaction culture, taken before intestinal transplant. The cell subset or site label, as the study defines it: CFSE-low proliferating T cells sorted from roughly 6-day pre-transplant mixed lymphocyte reaction (GvH or HvG direction). DNA sequence: TGTGCCAGCAGCCCAGGGGGCTATGGCTACACCTTC. This translates into CASSPGGYGYTF.